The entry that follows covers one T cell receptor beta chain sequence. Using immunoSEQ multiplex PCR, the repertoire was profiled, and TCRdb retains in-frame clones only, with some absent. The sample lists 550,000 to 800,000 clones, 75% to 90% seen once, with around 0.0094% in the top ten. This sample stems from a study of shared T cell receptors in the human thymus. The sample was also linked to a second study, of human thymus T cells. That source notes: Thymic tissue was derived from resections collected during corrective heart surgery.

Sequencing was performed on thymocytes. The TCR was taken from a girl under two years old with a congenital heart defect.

The CDR3 sequence is CASSSPRTGFGELFF. The CDR3 DNA is TGTGCCAGCAGTTCACCGCGGACTGGTTTCGGGGAGCTGTTTTTT. This chain uses TRBV7-9 with TRBJ2-2, with a tentative D call TRBD2 (5 bases). The CDR3 is 15 residues long. Trimming stripped 6 bases from V and 7 bases from J, with 18 bases between. The germline V gene has CDR1 SEHNR and CDR2 FQNEAQ (reference sequence).